The next 23 T cell receptor beta chains were all read from a single sample in a study of CD8 T cells in Susac syndrome. Random hexamers served to reverse transcribe about 0.5 to 1 ug RNA. One entry per CDR3 protein, called by TCRdb with MiXCR from the immunoSEQ multiplex PCR reads. The top ten hold around 0.16% of the sample, which has about 190,000 distinct CDR3 sequences, roughly 94% seen once. Source material: CD8+ T cells from PBMCs. Receptors originate from a human donor with Susac syndrome.

The rearrangement links TRBV19 to TRBJ2-1, with 8 bases that match TRBD2. The CDR3 is 17 residues long. CDR1 and CDR2 (germline): LNHDA, SQIVND (reference sequence). Trimming removed 7 bases from V and 0 bases from J; junction bases left unmatched: 11. CDR3 amino acids: CASTNPLAGVSYNEQFF. In nucleotides, the CDR3 is TGTGCCAGTACCAATCCCCTAGCGGGTGTCTCCTACAATGAGCAGTTCTTC.

The chain joins TRBV19 to TRBJ1-1, with D unresolved. V lost 11 bases and J lost 0, with 16 bases in between. Germline assignment: CDR1 LNHDA and CDR2 SQIVND (reference sequence). CDR3 length equals 14 residues. CDR3 nucleotide sequence: TGTGCCGGCTCCGCCGCCGGGATGAACACTGAAGCTTTCTTT. Amino acid sequence: CAGSAAGMNTEAFF.

J is TRBJ1-2 and V is TRBV20-1; 8 bases line up with TRBD1. Germline CDR1 reads DFQATT; CDR2 reads SNEGSKA (reference sequence). This CDR3 comprises 14 residues. After removal of 3 bases from V and 5 bases from J, the junction contained 8 bases not matched to a gene. The CDR3 spells CSASRDRRAYGYTF. The CDR3 nucleotides read TGCAGTGCTAGTAGGGACAGGCGCGCATATGGCTACACCTTC.

J is TRBJ2-7 and V is TRBV27; D call uncertain. The ends were cut back, 7 bases at V and 2 bases at J, with 9 bases in the middle. This CDR3 region has 12 residues. CDR1 is MNHEY, CDR2 SMNVEV, per germline (reference sequence). The CDR3 DNA reads TGTGCCAGCACCAACTTTCCCTACGAGCAGTACTTC. Protein: CASTNFPYEQYF.

The chain is built from TRBV25-1 and TRBJ2-7; tentatively, D is TRBD1 or TRBD2 (5 bases each). From germline, CDR1 is MGHDK and CDR2 SYGVNS. CDR3 length: 17 residues. The germline V and J ends were trimmed by 1 base and 4 bases, with 20 bases remaining between them. CDR3 coding DNA: TGTGCCAGCAGTGAATCGGTTAAATCGGGACGTCCATACGAGCAGTACTTC. Protein: CASSESVKSGRPYEQYF.

V usage is TRBV5-1 and J usage is TRBJ2-7; TRBD1 might be the D (5 bases). Germline V lookup: CDR1 SGHRS, CDR2 YFSETQ. The CDR3 has 15 residues. The germline V and J ends were trimmed by 6 bases and 1 base, with 17 bases remaining between them. The DNA of the CDR3 is TGCGCCAGCAAACCCCTGGCAGGGAATTCCTACGAGCAGTACTTC. Translated, it gives CASKPLAGNSYEQYF.

This rearrangement joins TRBV15 to TRBJ1-1; maybe TRBD1 (5 bases). Germline values: CDR1 LNHNV, CDR2 YYDKDF (reference sequence). The CDR3 extends over 14 amino acids. V was cut by 3 bases and J by 1 base, with 9 bases left in between. The CDR3 is CATSSRASNTEAFF. The CDR3 coding sequence is TGTGCCACCAGCAGCAGGGCCTCGAACACTGAAGCTTTCTTT.

V is TRBV6-1 and J is TRBJ1-5; D remains ambiguous. The V gene lost 1 base and the J gene lost 5 bases, with 12 bases spanning the gap. Germline CDR1 is MNHNS and CDR2 is SASEGT. The length of the CDR3 is 15 residues. The CDR3: CASSEVAGKDQPQHF. In nucleotides, the CDR3 is TGTGCCAGCAGTGAAGTGGCGGGGAAAGATCAGCCCCAGCATTTT.

The J gene is TRBJ2-6, the V gene TRBV2; D may correspond to TRBD1 or TRBD2 (5 bases each). The CDR3 sequence is 16 residues long. Per the germline V gene, CDR1 is SNHLY and CDR2 is FYNNEI. The V end was cut by 6 bases, the J end by 2 bases, with 14 bases between. The CDR3 reads CASRRTSGPGANVLTF. CDR3 DNA sequence: TGTGCCAGCAGGCGGACTTCGGGGCCTGGGGCCAACGTCCTGACTTTC.

The table lists this clonotype with a few counts. This chain links TRBV5-6 with TRBJ1-1, with D unresolved. The CDR3 is 12 residues long. Trimming took 0 bases from V and 7 from J, leaving 7 bases between them. Germline V gene data show CDR1 as SGHDT and CDR2 as YYEEEE. Written as DNA, the CDR3 is TGTGCCAGCAGCTTGGGGACCGGTGAAGCTTTCTTT. Protein product: CASSLGTGEAFF. The complete variable domain, with remaining parts taken from reference TRBV5-6 and TRBJ1-1, reads DAGVTQSPTHLIKTRGQQVTLRCSPKSGHDTVSWYQQALGQGPQFIFQYYEEEERQRGNFPDRFSGHQFPNYSSELNVNALLLGDSALYLCASSLGTGEAFFGQGTRLTVV.

This rearrangement joins TRBV27 to TRBJ2-1, with 12 bases that match TRBD2. Trimming removed 4 bases from V and 5 bases from J; junction bases left unmatched: 6. This CDR3 has 16 residues. CDR1 and CDR2 from the germline V gene are MNHEY and SMNVEV (reference sequence). CDR3 residues: CASSSPWTSGNNEQFF. CDR3 DNA sequence: TGTGCCAGCAGTTCTCCCTGGACTAGCGGGAACAATGAGCAGTTCTTC.

This clonotype was seen a single time. V is TRBV30 and J is TRBJ1-3; no clear D gene. Germline loops: CDR1 GTSNPN, CDR2 SVGIG (reference sequence). The CDR3 contains 16 residues. Between the trimmed V and J ends, which lost 0 bases and 0 bases, there was a span of 12 bases. DNA of the CDR3: TGTGCCTGGAGTGTACGGAGTCACTTCTCTGGAAACACCATATATTTT. Amino acid sequence: CAWSVRSHFSGNTIYF.

CDR3 in DNA: TGCGCCAGCAGCCCCCAGCGGGGGGGCAATGAGCAGTTCTTC. Translating it yields CASSPQRGGNEQFF. This chain joins TRBV5-1 and TRBJ2-1; TRBD2 agrees at 10 bases. The CDR3 runs to 14 residues. Germline lookup yields CDR1 SGHRS and CDR2 YFSETQ. Unmatched junction bases numbered 4, after V lost 4 bases and J lost 6 bases.

V is TRBV5-6 and J is TRBJ2-4; perhaps TRBD2 as D (5 bases). Germline-derived CDR1 and CDR2 are SGHDT and YYEEEE. V dropped 2 bases and J dropped 0 bases, with 9 bases sitting between them. CDR3 length: 15 residues. The CDR3 reads CASSLEGEAKNIQYF. CDR3 coding DNA: TGTGCCAGCAGCTTAGAGGGAGAAGCCAAAAACATTCAGTACTTC.

About this clonotype itself: The junction shows a germline mismatch at one end, possibly a read error. J is TRBJ1-2 and V is TRBV15; D unresolved. Germline V gene data show CDR1 as LNHNV and CDR2 as YYDKDF (reference sequence). This CDR3 comprises 15 residues. Written as DNA, the CDR3 is TGTGCCACCAGCAGAGAAAGGAGCTACGCCTATAGCTACACCTTC. This encodes CATSRERSYAYSYTF.

The V gene is TRBV29-1, the J gene TRBJ1-4, with a weak D call TRBD1 (6 bases). CDR3 length: 12 amino acids. Trimming pared 7 bases from V and 4 bases from J, leaving 10 bases between. The germline V gene has CDR1 SQVTM and CDR2 ANQGSEA. CDR3 region: CSGAGDNEKLFF. In DNA, the CDR3 is TGCAGCGGTGCAGGGGATAATGAAAAACTGTTTTTT.

The V gene is TRBV2, the J gene TRBJ2-5, with a tentative D call TRBD1 (6 bases). From germline, CDR1 is SNHLY and CDR2 FYNNEI. Trimming took off 6 bases at V and 1 base at J, with 15 bases between the two ends. There are 15 residues in the CDR3. The CDR3 spells CASSALQGIQETQYF. DNA for the CDR3: TGTGCCAGCAGCGCACTGCAGGGGATCCAAGAGACCCAGTACTTC.

The chain employs TRBV5-6 and TRBJ1-2; TRBD1 agrees at 10 bases. The CDR3 spans 14 residues. After removal of 4 bases from V and 5 bases from J, the junction contained 5 bases not matched to a gene. Looked up from germline, CDR1 is SGHDT and CDR2 is YYEEEE. The CDR3 protein is CASSGGQGFYGYTF. In DNA form, the CDR3 reads TGTGCCAGCAGCGGGGGACAGGGGTTTTATGGCTACACCTTC.

J is TRBJ2-5 and V is TRBV28, with a possible D match to TRBD1 (6 bases). V shed 4 bases and J shed 3 bases, with 15 bases lying between them. From germline, CDR1 is MDHEN and CDR2 SYDVKM. The CDR3 totals 15 residues. CDR3 sequence: CASSSAYTGKETQYF. CDR3 bases: TGTGCCAGCAGTTCCGCCTACACAGGGAAAGAGACCCAGTACTTC.

The V call is TRBV3-1, the J call TRBJ2-7, with D possibly matching TRBD1 (5 bases). The CDR3 totals 14 residues. The ends were cut back, 0 bases at V and 2 bases at J, with 8 bases in the middle. The germline gives CDR1 LGHDT, CDR2 YNNKEL (reference sequence). Written as DNA, the CDR3 is TGTGCCAGCAGCCAAGATCCAGGGCCCTACGAGCAGTACTTC. Translated: CASSQDPGPYEQYF.

The J gene is TRBJ2-5, the V gene TRBV20-1; D could derive from TRBD1 or TRBD2 (5 bases each). The V gene lost 6 bases and the J gene lost 5 bases, with 19 bases spanning the gap. The CDR3 is made up of 14 amino acids. Germline loops: CDR1 DFQATT, CDR2 SNEGSKA (reference sequence). CDR3 loop: CSAERATGEETQYF. The CDR3 DNA reads TGCAGTGCGGAGAGGGCAACAGGAGAGGAGACCCAGTACTTC.

V is TRBV5-1 and J is TRBJ2-2, with 11 bases matching TRBD1. The CDR3 is 16 residues long. Germline CDR1 SGHRS, CDR2 YFSETQ. V dropped 2 bases and J dropped 5; count of bases not matched to a gene: 5. CDR3 bases: TGCGCCAGCAGCTTCTCGGACAGGGGGCTTACCGGGGAGCTGTTTTTT. It codes for CASSFSDRGLTGELFF.

V is TRBV18 and J is TRBJ2-7; a possible D gene is TRBD1 (5 bases). V was shortened by 4 bases and J by 3 bases, with 16 bases between the two germline ends. The germline gives CDR1 KGHSH, CDR2 LQKENI. The CDR3 has 15 residues. CDR3 DNA: TGTGCCAGCTCACTTACGACAGCCCTGAACTACGAGCAGTACTTC. It specifies CASSLTTALNYEQYF.